The entry that follows covers one T cell receptor beta chain sequence. The data stem from a study of long-term antiretroviral therapy in people with HIV. CDR1 is KGHSH and CDR2 is LQKENI in the germline V gene. Trimming took off 2 bases at V and 0 bases at J, with 11 bases between the two ends. The CDR3 runs to 16 residues. The authors ran the immunoSEQ assay, v3.0, at survey level. Sequenced by immunoSEQ multiplex PCR; TCRdb stores in-frame clones only, minus some. The table includes around 21,000 clones, 90% detected once. This sequence was found in a woman aged 25-40 years with HIV. Specimen: unsorted PBMCs, collected approximately 4.5 years before starting antiretroviral therapy. The chain is built from TRBV18 and TRBJ1-3; D not certain. The CDR3 is CASSPAGSSSGNTIYF. CDR3 coding DNA: TGTGCCAGCTCACCAGCCGGATCAAGCTCTGGAAACACCATATATTTT.